The clone carrying this T cell receptor beta chain was recorded a few times. Patients with ophthalmopathy all had a Clinical Activity Score of at least 3, a NOSPECS grade of at least 4 and duration under 3 months. Used for diagnoses were clinical symptoms, serum thyroxine and TRAb, thyroid ultrasound and orbital computed tomography. Looked up from germline, CDR1 is SGHRS and CDR2 is YFSETQ. Trimming removed 4 bases at V and 5 bases at J, with 12 bases between. The CDR3 covers 13 residues. The sample belongs to a study of T cells in Graves' hyperthyroidism and ophthalmopathy. The investigators amplified TCR beta CDR3 regions from RNA transcripts. Initially, a first-round RT-PCR of the TCR CDR3 employed the HTBI primer set. TCRdb ran MiXCR on the multiplex PCR reads and lists one entry per CDR3 protein. Of under 500,000 distinct CDR3 sequences detected, over 12% appear once; the ten largest clones hold around 30%.

The specimen sequenced was blood. The chain combines TRBV5-1 with TRBJ2-5; D might be TRBD2 (6 bases). The source is a man aged 50 or older with Graves' ophthalmopathy. DNA for the CDR3: TGCGCCAGCAGCAAAGGGACTGGGGAGACCCAGTACTTC. It translates to CASSKGTGETQYF.